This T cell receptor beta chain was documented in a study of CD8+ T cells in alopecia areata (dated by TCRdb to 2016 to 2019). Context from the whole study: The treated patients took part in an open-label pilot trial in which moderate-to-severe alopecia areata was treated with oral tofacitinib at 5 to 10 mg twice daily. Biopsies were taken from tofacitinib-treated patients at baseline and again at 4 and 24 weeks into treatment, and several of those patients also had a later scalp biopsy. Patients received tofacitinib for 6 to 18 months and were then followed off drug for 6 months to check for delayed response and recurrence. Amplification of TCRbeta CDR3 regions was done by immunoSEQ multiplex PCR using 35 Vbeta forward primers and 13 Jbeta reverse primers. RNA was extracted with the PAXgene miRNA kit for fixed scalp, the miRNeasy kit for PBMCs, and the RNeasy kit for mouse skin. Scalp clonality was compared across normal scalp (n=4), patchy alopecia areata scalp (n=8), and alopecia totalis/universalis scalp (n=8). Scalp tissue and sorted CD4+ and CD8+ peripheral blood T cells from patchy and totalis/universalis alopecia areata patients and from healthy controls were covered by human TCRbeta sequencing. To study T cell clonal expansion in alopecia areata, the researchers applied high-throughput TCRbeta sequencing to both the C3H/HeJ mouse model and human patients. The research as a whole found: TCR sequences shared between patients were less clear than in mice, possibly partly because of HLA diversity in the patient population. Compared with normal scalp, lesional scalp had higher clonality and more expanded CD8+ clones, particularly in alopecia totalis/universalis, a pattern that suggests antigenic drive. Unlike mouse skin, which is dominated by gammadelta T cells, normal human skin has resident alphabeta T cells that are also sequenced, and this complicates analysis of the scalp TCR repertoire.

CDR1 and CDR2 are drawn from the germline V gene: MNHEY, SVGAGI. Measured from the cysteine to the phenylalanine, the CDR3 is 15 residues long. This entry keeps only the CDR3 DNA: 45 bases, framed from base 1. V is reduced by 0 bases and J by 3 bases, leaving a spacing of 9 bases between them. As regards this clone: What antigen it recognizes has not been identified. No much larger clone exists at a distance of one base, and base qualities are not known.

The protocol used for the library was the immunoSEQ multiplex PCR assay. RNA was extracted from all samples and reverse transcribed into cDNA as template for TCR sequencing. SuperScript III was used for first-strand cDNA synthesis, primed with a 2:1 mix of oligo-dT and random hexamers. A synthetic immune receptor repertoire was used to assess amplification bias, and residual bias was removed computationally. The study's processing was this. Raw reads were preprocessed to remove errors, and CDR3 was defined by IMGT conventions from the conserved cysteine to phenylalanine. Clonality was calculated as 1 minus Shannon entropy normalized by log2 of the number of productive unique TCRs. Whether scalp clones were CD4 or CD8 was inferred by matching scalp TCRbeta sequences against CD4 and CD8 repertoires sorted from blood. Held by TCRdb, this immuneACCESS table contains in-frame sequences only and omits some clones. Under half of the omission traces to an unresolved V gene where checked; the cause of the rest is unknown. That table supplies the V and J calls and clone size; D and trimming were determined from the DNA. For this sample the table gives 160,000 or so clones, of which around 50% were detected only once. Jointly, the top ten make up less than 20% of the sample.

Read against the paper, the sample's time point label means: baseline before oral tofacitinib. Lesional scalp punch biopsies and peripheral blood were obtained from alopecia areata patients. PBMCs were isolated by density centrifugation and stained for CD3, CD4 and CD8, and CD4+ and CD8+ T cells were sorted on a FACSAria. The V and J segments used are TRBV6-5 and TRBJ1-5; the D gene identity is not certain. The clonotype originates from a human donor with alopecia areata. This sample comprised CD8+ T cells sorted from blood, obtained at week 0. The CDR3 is CASSYSEGFNQPQHF. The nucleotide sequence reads TGTGCCAGCAGTTACTCAGAGGGCTTCAATCAGCCCCAGCATTTT.